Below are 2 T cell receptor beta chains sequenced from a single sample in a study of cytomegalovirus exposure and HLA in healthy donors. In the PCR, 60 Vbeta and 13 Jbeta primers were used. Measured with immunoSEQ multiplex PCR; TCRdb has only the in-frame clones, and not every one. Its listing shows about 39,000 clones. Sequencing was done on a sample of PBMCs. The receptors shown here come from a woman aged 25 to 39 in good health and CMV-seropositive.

The CDR3 bases are TGTGCCAGCAGCTTGGATGGGACAGGGGTTCAGCAGTACTTC. This gives the protein CASSLDGTGVQQYF. The V call is TRBV5-4, the J call TRBJ2-7, with 10 bases aligning to TRBD1. The CDR3 runs 14 residues. Germline V lookup: CDR1 SGHNT, CDR2 YYREEE (reference sequence). Trimming removed 0 bases from V and 8 bases from J; junction bases left unmatched: 5.

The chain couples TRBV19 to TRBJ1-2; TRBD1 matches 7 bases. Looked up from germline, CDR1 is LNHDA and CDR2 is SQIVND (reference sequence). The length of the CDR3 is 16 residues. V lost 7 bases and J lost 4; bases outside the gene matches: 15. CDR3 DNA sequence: TGTGCCAGTAATAAACCTGCTCCGGGACAGATCTATGGCTACACCTTC. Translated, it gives CASNKPAPGQIYGYTF.